Given below is one TCR beta chain in context. The antigen is undetermined. Between the trimmed V and J ends, which lost 4 bases and 4 bases, there was a span of 16 bases. Germline assignment: CDR1 SGHAT and CDR2 FQNNGV. The CDR3 totals 16 residues. The source of the sample is a study of CD8 T cells in Susac syndrome. TEMRA cells were FACS-enriched and CD8+ and CD4+ T cells negatively isolated. Notes on the study in general: In TEMRA cells and active patients, CD8+ clonal expansion in Susac reached its peak.

RNA, at about 0.45 to 1 ug, was reverse transcribed with random hexamers. immunoSEQ multiplex PCR amplified TCR beta CDR3 across 54 Vbeta, 13 Jbeta. One entry per CDR3 protein results from TCRdb running MiXCR on the immunoSEQ multiplex PCR reads. This table holds more than 100,000 distinct CDR3 sequences, 90% to 95% found once. The chain combines TRBV11-2 with TRBJ1-4, with D maybe TRBD1 (5 bases). Sequenced material: CD8+ T cells from PBMCs. This TCR was sampled from a human donor with Susac syndrome. The CDR3 DNA reads as TGTGCCAGCAGCTCCGGAGCGGGGGGAGTTAATGAAAAACTGTTTTTT. Amino acid sequence: CASSSGAGGVNEKLFF.